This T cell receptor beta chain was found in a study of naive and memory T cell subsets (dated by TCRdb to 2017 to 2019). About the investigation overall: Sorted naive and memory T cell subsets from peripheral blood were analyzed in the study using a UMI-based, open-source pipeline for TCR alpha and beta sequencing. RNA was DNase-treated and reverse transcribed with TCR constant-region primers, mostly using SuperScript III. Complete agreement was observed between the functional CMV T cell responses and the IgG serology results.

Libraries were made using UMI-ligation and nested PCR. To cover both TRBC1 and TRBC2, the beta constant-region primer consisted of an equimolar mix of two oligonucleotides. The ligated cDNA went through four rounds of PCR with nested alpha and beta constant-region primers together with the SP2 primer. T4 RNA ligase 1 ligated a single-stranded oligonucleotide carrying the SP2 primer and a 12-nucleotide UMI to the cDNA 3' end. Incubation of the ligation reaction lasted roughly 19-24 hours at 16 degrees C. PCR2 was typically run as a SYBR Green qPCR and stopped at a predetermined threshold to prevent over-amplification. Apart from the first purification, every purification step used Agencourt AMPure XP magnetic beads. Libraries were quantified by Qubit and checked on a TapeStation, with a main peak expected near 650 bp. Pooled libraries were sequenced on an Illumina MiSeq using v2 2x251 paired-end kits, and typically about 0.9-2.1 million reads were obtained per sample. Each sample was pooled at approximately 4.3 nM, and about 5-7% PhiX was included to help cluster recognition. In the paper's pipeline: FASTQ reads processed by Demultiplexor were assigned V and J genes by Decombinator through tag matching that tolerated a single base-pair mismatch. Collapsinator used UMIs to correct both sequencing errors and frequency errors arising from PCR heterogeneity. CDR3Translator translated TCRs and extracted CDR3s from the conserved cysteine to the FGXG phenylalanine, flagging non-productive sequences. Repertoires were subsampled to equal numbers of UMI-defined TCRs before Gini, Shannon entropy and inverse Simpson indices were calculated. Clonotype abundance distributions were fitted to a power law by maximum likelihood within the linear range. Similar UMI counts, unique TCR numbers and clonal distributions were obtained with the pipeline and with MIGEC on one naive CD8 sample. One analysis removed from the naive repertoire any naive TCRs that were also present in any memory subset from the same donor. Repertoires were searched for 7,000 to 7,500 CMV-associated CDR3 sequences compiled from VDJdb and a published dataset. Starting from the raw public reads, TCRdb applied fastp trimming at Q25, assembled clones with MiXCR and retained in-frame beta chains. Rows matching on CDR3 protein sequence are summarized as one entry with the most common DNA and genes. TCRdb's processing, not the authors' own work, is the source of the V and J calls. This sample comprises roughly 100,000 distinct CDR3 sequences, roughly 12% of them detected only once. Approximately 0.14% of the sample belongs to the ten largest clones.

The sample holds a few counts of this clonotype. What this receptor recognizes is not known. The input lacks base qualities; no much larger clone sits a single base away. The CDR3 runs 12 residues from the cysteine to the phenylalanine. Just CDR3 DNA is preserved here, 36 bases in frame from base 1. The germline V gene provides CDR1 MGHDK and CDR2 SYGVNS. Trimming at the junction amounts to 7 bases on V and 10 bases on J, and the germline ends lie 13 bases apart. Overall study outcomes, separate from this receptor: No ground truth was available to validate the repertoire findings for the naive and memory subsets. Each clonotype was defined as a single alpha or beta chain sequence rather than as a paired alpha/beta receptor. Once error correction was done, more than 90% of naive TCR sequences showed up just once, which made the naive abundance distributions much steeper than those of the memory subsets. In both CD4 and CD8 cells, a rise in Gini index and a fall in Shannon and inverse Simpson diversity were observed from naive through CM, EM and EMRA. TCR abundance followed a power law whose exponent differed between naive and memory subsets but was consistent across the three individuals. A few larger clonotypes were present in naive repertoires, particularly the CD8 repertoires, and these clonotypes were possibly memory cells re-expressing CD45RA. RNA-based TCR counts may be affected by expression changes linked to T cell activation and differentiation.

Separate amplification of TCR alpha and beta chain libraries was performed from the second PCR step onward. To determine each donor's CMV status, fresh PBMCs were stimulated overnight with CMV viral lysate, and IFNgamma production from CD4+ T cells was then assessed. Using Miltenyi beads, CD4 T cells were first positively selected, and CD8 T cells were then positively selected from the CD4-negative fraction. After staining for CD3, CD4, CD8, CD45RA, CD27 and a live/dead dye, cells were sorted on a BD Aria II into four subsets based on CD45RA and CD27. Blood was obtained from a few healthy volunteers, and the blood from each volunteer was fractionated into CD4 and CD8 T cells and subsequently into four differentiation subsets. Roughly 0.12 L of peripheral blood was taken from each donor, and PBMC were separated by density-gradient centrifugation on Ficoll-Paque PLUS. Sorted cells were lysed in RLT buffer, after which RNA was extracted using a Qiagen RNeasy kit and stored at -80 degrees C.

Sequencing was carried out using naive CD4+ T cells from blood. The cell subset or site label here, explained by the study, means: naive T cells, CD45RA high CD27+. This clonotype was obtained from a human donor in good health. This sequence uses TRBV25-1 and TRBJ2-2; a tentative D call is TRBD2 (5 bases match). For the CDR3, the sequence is CASKRGDEELFF. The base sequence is TGTGCCAGCAAACGGGGAGACGAGGAGCTGTTTTTT.